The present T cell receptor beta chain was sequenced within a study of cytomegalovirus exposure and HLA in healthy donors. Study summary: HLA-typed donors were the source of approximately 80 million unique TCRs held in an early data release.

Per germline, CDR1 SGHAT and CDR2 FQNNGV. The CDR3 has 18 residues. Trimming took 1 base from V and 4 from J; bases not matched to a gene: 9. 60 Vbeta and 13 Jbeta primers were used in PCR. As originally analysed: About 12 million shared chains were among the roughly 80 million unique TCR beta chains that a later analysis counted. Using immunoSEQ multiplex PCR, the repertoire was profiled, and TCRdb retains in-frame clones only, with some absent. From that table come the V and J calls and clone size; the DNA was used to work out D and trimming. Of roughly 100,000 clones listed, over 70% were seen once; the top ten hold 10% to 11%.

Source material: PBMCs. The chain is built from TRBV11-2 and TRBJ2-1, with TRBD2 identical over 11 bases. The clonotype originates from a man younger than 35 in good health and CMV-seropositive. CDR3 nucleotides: TGTGCCAGCAGCTTAGGCACAGTTAGCGGGGGGGTTTACAATGAGCAGTTCTTC. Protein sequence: CASSLGTVSGGVYNEQFF.